The 12 T cell receptor beta chains given below trace back to one sample, sequenced in a study of OX40 agonist ivuxolimab in advanced cancers. The protocol was immunoSEQ multiplex PCR, while the TCRdb copy is restricted to in-frame clones and leaves out a portion. This table holds around 63,000 clones, around 86% found once. This material consisted of CD4+ or CD8+ T cells sorted from blood, taken in a trial of the OX40 agonist ivuxolimab. The receptors were gathered from an adult with an advanced solid tumor such as melanoma, head and neck, liver or kidney cancer.

V and J are TRBV6-6 and TRBJ2-2; D remains ambiguous. Germline CDR1 MNHNY, CDR2 SVGAGI (reference sequence). The CDR3 sequence is 16 residues long. The ends were cut back, 0 bases at V and 5 bases at J, with 13 bases in the middle. The CDR3 here is CASSYSKGSGTGELFF. In nucleotides, the CDR3 is TGTGCCAGCAGTTACTCGAAGGGTAGTGGGACCGGGGAGCTGTTTTTT.

This chain joins TRBV5-1 and TRBJ2-5, with D possibly being TRBD2 (6 bases). Trimming removed 4 bases at V and 3 bases at J, with 13 bases between. CDR1 is SGHRS and CDR2 is YFSETQ in the germline V gene. This CDR3 contains 14 residues. DNA of the CDR3: TGCGCCAGCAGCGTGACTAGTTCCGAAGAGACCCAGTACTTC. This translates into CASSVTSSEETQYF.

This rearrangement joins TRBV11-3 to TRBJ2-1; 14 positions match TRBD2. Germline values: CDR1 SGHNT, CDR2 YENEEA. The CDR3 spans 13 residues. V lost 4 bases to trimming and J lost 13 bases; unmatched junction nucleotides: 3. The CDR3 coding sequence is TGTGCCAGCAGCTCGGGACTAGCGGGAGCCCAGTTCTTC. Its translation: CASSSGLAGAQFF.

This clone has just one count. The chain has TRBV6-5 and TRBJ2-7; D is ambiguous. V was shortened by 6 bases and J by 0 bases, with 6 bases between the two germline ends. The CDR3 contains 12 residues. The germline gives CDR1 MNHEY, CDR2 SVGAGI. The CDR3 here is CASSRSSYEQYF. As DNA, the CDR3 is TGTGCCAGCAGCAGGAGCTCCTACGAGCAGTACTTC.

The J gene is TRBJ2-6, the V gene TRBV5-1; D possibly corresponds to TRBD2 (5 bases). V lost 2 bases to trimming and J lost 4 bases, with 13 bases between them. CDR3 length: 16 residues. The V gene's germline CDR1 is SGHRS and CDR2 YFSETQ. The CDR3 region is CASSFSSPGGANVLTF. The CDR3 DNA sequence: TGCGCCAGCAGCTTCTCGTCCCCGGGGGGGGCCAACGTCCTGACTTTC.

The chain couples TRBV28 to TRBJ2-7; D unclear. Germline V gene sequence: CDR1 MDHEN, CDR2 SYDVKM. This CDR3 has 11 residues. With 5 bases removed from V and 3 bases from J, the gap between germline ends came to 5 bases. CDR3 amino acids: CASSTLYEQYF. The DNA of the CDR3 is TGTGCCAGCAGTACCCTCTACGAGCAGTACTTC.

This clone was counted between two and nine times. Other DNA sequences from this sample encode an identical CDR3 as well. The gene calls are TRBV5-1 and TRBJ2-1; D possibly corresponds to TRBD2 (6 bases). Germline loops: CDR1 SGHRS, CDR2 YFSETQ. The CDR3 extends over 14 amino acids. Trimming removed 4 bases at V and 3 bases at J, with 11 bases between. CDR3 sequence (DNA): TGCGCCAGCAGCACGGGACTGATCTACAATGAGCAGTTCTTC. Its protein product is CASSTGLIYNEQFF.

This chain joins TRBV1 and TRBJ1-4; the D call in the table, TRBD1, was not verified against the DNA. TRBV1 is reported as a pseudogene. This CDR3 has 15 amino acids. CDR3 in DNA: TGCACCAGCAGCCAAGCCGGGACAGGAGGCGAAAAACTGTTTTTT. This gives the protein CTSSQAGTGGEKLFF.

The rearrangement uses TRBV30 and TRBJ2-7; possibly TRBD2 for D (5 bases). This CDR3 is 12 amino acids long. The V and J ends lost 2 bases and 0 bases respectively, with 5 bases between them. The germline V gene has CDR1 GTSNPN and CDR2 SVGIG (reference sequence). The CDR3 reads CAWSTSSYEQYF. CDR3 nucleotide sequence: TGTGCCTGGAGTACTAGCTCCTACGAGCAGTACTTC.

CDR3 nucleotide sequence: TGTGCCAGCAGCCTAGGACTAGCGGGGTACAATGAGCAGTTCTTC. This sequence encodes CASSLGLAGYNEQFF. The V and J genes are TRBV5-6 and TRBJ2-1; TRBD2 matches 12 bases. Looked up from germline, CDR1 is SGHDT and CDR2 is YYEEEE. The length of the CDR3 is 15 residues. After removal of 4 bases from V and 4 bases from J, the junction contained 3 bases not matched to a gene.

The chain is built from TRBV7-2 and TRBJ1-1, with TRBD1 identical over 8 bases. Losses at the gene ends were 5 bases for V and 1 base for J; bases not matched to a gene: 6. CDR3 length equals 15 residues. The germline CDR1 and CDR2 sequences are SGHTA and FQGNSA. As DNA, the CDR3 is TGTGCCAGCAGCCTACAGACAGGGGAGAACACTGAAGCTTTCTTT. It yields the protein CASSLQTGENTEAFF. Filled out from reference TRBV7-2 and TRBJ1-1, the complete variable domain reads GAGVSQSPSNKVTEKGKDVELRCDPISGHTALYWYRQSLGQGLEFLIYFQGNSAPDKSGLPSDRFSAERTGGSVSTLTIQRTQQEDSAVYLCASSLQTGENTEAFFGQGTRLTVV.

On this clone itself: The sample carries other DNA sequences with the same CDR3. This chain links TRBV7-9 with TRBJ1-3; no definite D call. V was clipped by 0 bases and J by 0 bases, with 9 bases between them. The CDR3 length is 16 residues. CDR1 is SEHNR and CDR2 is FQNEAQ in the germline V gene (reference sequence). The CDR3 here is CASSLAGSSSGNTIYF. Written as DNA, the CDR3 is TGTGCCAGCAGCTTAGCCGGCAGTTCCTCTGGAAACACCATATATTTT. Based on the CDR3 plus reference TRBV7-9 and TRBJ1-3, the full variable domain is DTGVSQNPRHKITKRGQNVTFRCDPISEHNRLYWYRQTLGQGPEFLTYFQNEAQLEKSRLLSDRFSAERPKGSFSTLEIQRTEQGDSAMYLCASSLAGSSSGNTIYFGEGSWLTVV.